One T cell receptor beta chain is described in this entry. Its antigen is not identified. CDR3 length: 13 residues. Trimming left V 3 bases short and J 3 bases short, with 8 bases between. Germline assignment: CDR1 LNHNV and CDR2 YYDKDF (reference sequence). The sample belongs to a study of Graves' ophthalmopathy and Graves' hyperthyroidism. Study results and caveats: Stable hyperthyroidism and ophthalmopathy were told apart by a 13-signature model, which achieved less than 90% sensitivity and nearly 84% specificity. For predicting ophthalmopathy progression, the model had about 66% sensitivity and approximately 77% specificity.

As diagnostic evidence, clinical symptoms, serum thyroxine, TRAb, thyroid ultrasound and orbital computed tomography were relied upon. Out of around 10 ml of fresh peripheral blood, PBMCs were obtained. Using RNA transcripts, the TCR beta CDR3 regions were amplified. HTBI primers primed a first-round RT-PCR, and a second-round multiplex PCR followed. TCRdb ran MiXCR on the multiplex PCR reads and lists one entry per CDR3 protein. The sample holds about 740,000 distinct CDR3 sequences, approximately 40% seen once. The TCR originated in an adult man with Graves' ophthalmopathy. The J gene is TRBJ1-1, the V gene TRBV15; D unclear. Sample: peripheral blood. The CDR3: CATSSYRDTEAFF. The CDR3, as DNA: TGTGCCACCAGCAGTTACCGGGACACTGAAGCTTTCTTT.